These T cell receptor beta chains were read from a single sample in a study of blood T cells in healthy people across ages. MiXCR, run by TCRdb on the 5' RACE reads, gives a single entry per CDR3 protein. The sample includes hundreds of thousands of distinct CDR3 sequences, over 45% seen only once; the top ten take under 35%. The sequenced sample was blood. The receptors were gathered from an older woman in good health. CDR3s include the opening cysteine and the closing phenylalanine or tryptophan.

TRBV6-5	CASSYSPSNYGYTF
TRBV5-1	CASSLALTEGYEQYF
TRBV27	CASSASRDRAGNPYF
TRBV20-1	CSGRGTLIYEQYF
TRBV25-1	CASSGRGTGFYEQYF
TRBV7-2	CASSLAAGRDETQYF
TRBV12-3/TRBV12-4	CASNPGSQSYNEQFF
TRBV20-1	CSARRAGIPNEQFF
TRBV11-2	CASSYPPPQGAKNIQYF
TRBV7-2	CASSLDRGVEKLFF
TRBV6-2/TRBV6-3	CASSYSLAEVQETQFF
TRBV7-2	CASSPSASGTYSTDTQYF
TRBV5-1	CASSVSGSETEAFF
TRBV20-1	CSASPAGTENYGYTF
TRBV29-1	CSVDRFTDTQYF
TRBV7-6	CASSLGVPESKGAYEQYF
TRBV20-1	CSARGRDPSYEQYF
TRBV29-1	CSARSTGIQETQYF
TRBV4-3	CASSQDQGSDPAFF
TRBV29-1	CSVMVLSTDTQYF
TRBV4-3	CASSPRGVSTDTQYF
TRBV7-2	CASSSPGVGTDTQYF
TRBV5-1	CASSVLAGGYNEQFF
TRBV27	CASSLYNGGSDTQYF
TRBV3-1	CASSQVAGYEQYF
TRBV28	CAAGGSGSSTDTQYF
TRBV6-5	CASQTRYEQYF
TRBV15	CATSRDGKSTDTQYF
TRBV5-6	CASSGDRADEQYF
TRBV3-1	CASSKDRGNEKLFF
TRBV20-1	CSAPLGKETQYF
TRBV10-3	CAISAVSANTEAFF
TRBV20-1	CSARWAQGPGEKLFF
TRBV6-1	CASSEMGTEQETQYF
TRBV7-2	CASSLEPTLADTQYF
TRBV5-1	CASSLESQGEQFF
TRBV11-2	CASQPLEGPDTQYF
TRBV29-1	CSALGLAHSSYNEQFF
TRBV20-1	CSAREQGANTEAFF
TRBV27	CASSLYPALAYNEQFF
TRBV11-2	CASRSGGTDTQYF
TRBV3-1	CASSQASSGRVKNIQYF
TRBV20-1	CSALGLAWTDTQYF
TRBV27	CASRSPGSGETQYF
TRBV28	CASSFLAAYNEQFF
TRBV6-5	CASSFRGLYEQYF
TRBV12-3/TRBV12-4	CASSLVSRWNTEAFF
TRBV21-1	CASSPQEGHTGELFF
TRBV7-2	CASSGGGGTNEQFF
TRBV7-2	CASGKTGMSNQPQHF